The next 7 T cell receptor beta chains were all read from a single sample in a study of blood T cells in healthy people across ages. A second roughly 6 to 12 cycle PCR used barcoded and J-beta primers. MiXCR, applied by TCRdb to the 5' RACE reads, yields one record per CDR3 protein. Of some 1.5 million distinct CDR3 sequences listed, over 25% are singletons. Material for sequencing was blood. The receptors stem from a woman in her thirties in good health.

V gene TRBV6-5 combines with J gene TRBJ2-2; D gene uncertain. The CDR3 has 15 amino acids. Germline assignment: CDR1 MNHEY and CDR2 SVGAGI. Trimming removed 0 bases from V and 3 bases from J, with 8 bases in between. CDR3 bases: TGTGCCAGCAGTTACTCGAGGCCGTACACCGGGGAGCTGTTTTTT. It translates to CASSYSRPYTGELFF.

This CDR3 reads CASSWTSFYNEQYF. CDR3 bases: TGTGCCAGCAGTTGGACTAGCTTCTACAATGAGCAGTACTTC. The chain couples TRBV9 to TRBJ2-4, with 8 bases lining up with TRBD2. V was pared by 5 bases and J by 13 bases, with 14 bases of the junction left unmatched. From germline, CDR1 is SGDLS and CDR2 YYNGEE. The CDR3 consists of 14 residues.

In the case of this clonotype: A junction boundary mismatches the germline segment, possibly from a read error. The chain couples TRBV20-1 to TRBJ1-5; D ambiguous. The CDR3 runs 14 residues. Germline CDR1 is DFQATT and CDR2 is SNEGSKA (reference sequence). The CDR3 region is CSAKVVGSNPPQHF. For the CDR3, the DNA is TGCAGTGCCAAGGTAGTTGGGAGCAATCCGCCCCAGCATTTT.

This clonotype showed up just a few times. V is TRBV4-1 and J is TRBJ1-4; no reliable D call. V was trimmed by 0 bases and J by 7 bases, leaving 15 bases between them. The V gene's germline CDR1 is MGHRA and CDR2 YSYEKL. This CDR3 region has 16 residues. The DNA of the CDR3 is TGCGCCAGCAGCCAAGATCCCGGTGGAGCTGGTGAAAAACTGTTTTTT. Translating gives CASSQDPGGAGEKLFF.

This clonotype has a handful of counts. The V call is TRBV6-4, the J call TRBJ2-3; 7 bases align to TRBD1. The CDR3 extends over 17 amino acids. CDR1 is MRHNA, CDR2 SNTAGT, per germline. Unmatched junction bases numbered 12, after V lost 6 bases and J lost 0 bases. The CDR3 DNA sequence: TGTGCCAGCAGCGCCGGGACAGACGCATCTAGCACAGATACGCAGTATTTT. Translated: CASSAGTDASSTDTQYF.

The chain carries TRBV15 and TRBJ1-2; D remains unclear. V lost 1 base to trimming and J lost 5 bases, with 11 bases between them. This CDR3 has 14 residues. CDR1 and CDR2 from the germline V gene are LNHNV and YYDKDF (reference sequence). The CDR3 loop reads CATSRVEVFYGYTF. The CDR3 DNA sequence: TGTGCCACCAGCAGAGTGGAAGTCTTTTATGGCTACACCTTC.

Points on this clonotype: A read error may account for a junction end that differs from germline. The V and J genes are TRBV5-1 and TRBJ2-7; either TRBD1 or TRBD2 may supply D (5 bases each). The CDR3 covers 15 residues. Per the germline V gene, CDR1 is SGHRS and CDR2 is YFSETQ. This CDR3 is CASSLGPGSSCEQYF. CDR3 in DNA: TGCGCCAGCAGCTTGGGGCCAGGGAGCTCCTGCGAGCAGTACTTC.